This record covers a single T cell receptor (beta chain). Its target antigen remains unknown. No base quality information exists; no much larger clone differs at one position. TCR beta CDR3 regions were amplified from RNA transcripts. The first round of RT-PCR for the TCR CDR3 was performed with the HTBI primer set and the Qiagen OneStep RT-PCR kit. Libraries were constructed in a second round of multiplex PCR, after which size selection and purification were performed. Libraries were sequenced paired-end with 100 bp reads on an Illumina HiSeq2000. Regarding the original processing steps: SOAPnuke was used to process the raw data, throwing out any read that contained adapters or uncalled bases, had a mean Phred below 15, or lacked an exact constant-primer or identifier match. COPE v1.2.5 was used to merge high-quality paired reads, and clonotypes were defined as unique nucleotide sequences. MiTCR v1.1 was used to align clonotypes to the IMGT TRBV, TRBD and TRBJ reference segments. Only V-J combinations with frequency above 0.0001, covering 99% to 99.2% of repertoires, were analysed. A TCS score was defined as the ratio between F50 (clonal expansion) and ExV (chaos), using BLOSUM62-based TCRdist between CDR3 peptides within each V-J. Welch's t-statistics and random forest reduced roughly 500 V-J features to 13, which were used in a naive Bayes classifier (R e1071). TCRdb reanalyzed the raw reads on its own, using fastp at Q25 for trimming and MiXCR for clone calling, and kept in-frame beta chains. One record per CDR3 amino acid sequence lists the most common genes and DNA. TCRdb assigned the V and J calls; the authors' analysis was not used. The sample has fewer than 650,000 distinct CDR3 sequences on record, about 15% of them singletons. The ten largest clonotypes hold about 5.8% of the sample.

This entry belongs to a study of T cells in Graves' hyperthyroidism and ophthalmopathy (dated by TCRdb to the late 2010s). Background for the entire study: Peripheral blood samples were taken at initial diagnosis, before any treatment was given. The paper describes TCR Vbeta CDR3 sequencing of around 130 peripheral blood samples, made up of about 41 ophthalmopathy patients, roughly 72 hyperthyroidism patients and 17 progressor patients. An independent validation cohort of about 19 hyperthyroidism patients and over 15 patients who later progressed to ophthalmopathy tested prospective prediction of ophthalmopathy. To identify distinguishing TCR V-J signatures, a discovery cohort of some 100 patients was used, comprising some 45 with Graves' ophthalmopathy and some 60 with stable Graves' hyperthyroidism. For training and testing, the 100 or so patients in the discovery cohort were randomly divided in a 7:3 ratio. In about 6 Graves' hyperthyroidism patients, the study also compared T-cell repertoires from thyroid tissue with T-cell repertoires from blood. Following sampling, methimazole starting at 30 mg daily was given to hyperthyroidism patients, and high-dose intravenous methylprednisolone was given to ophthalmopathy patients.

Hyperthyroidism patients were aged 18 to 65 years and newly diagnosed, with disease duration of less than 2 months. Any patient with an uncontrolled infection, another autoimmune disease, pregnancy or lactation was excluded. Clinical symptoms, serum thyroxine and TRAb, thyroid ultrasound, and orbital computed tomography formed the basis for the diagnoses. For progressor patients, blood was drawn at the first diagnosis of hyperthyroidism, before any ophthalmopathy symptoms had appeared. PBMCs were isolated from approximately 10 ml of fresh peripheral blood by Ficoll-Paque density gradient centrifugation. Progressor patients were first diagnosed with Graves' hyperthyroidism and then developed ophthalmopathy during follow-up. Total RNA was extracted using Trizol reagent, and RNA quality was assessed on an Agilent 2100 Bioanalyzer. V is trimmed back by 5 bases and J by 0 bases, and the junction contains 8 bases that no gene match accounts for. CDR1 and CDR2 (MNHGY, SVAAGI) derive from the germline V gene. Counted from cysteine to phenylalanine, this CDR3 has 16 amino acids. The DNA shown is the 48-base CDR3, in frame from base 1.

Broad study findings and their caveats: Sample size was not statistically predetermined, and investigators were not blinded to group allocation. During validation, the model predicted progression to ophthalmopathy a median of approximately six months ahead of onset, with approximately 70% sensitivity and almost 75% specificity. Most expanded thyroid clonotypes (frequency above 0.001) were also detected in blood, a finding suggesting that blood repertoires may reflect thyroid immune responses. A model built on a 13 V-J signature distinguished ophthalmopathy from stable hyperthyroidism, reaching 87.88% sensitivity and 81.08% specificity in cross-validation and 80%/75% in testing.

Sequences were obtained from blood. This receptor was identified in a woman in her 30s with Graves' hyperthyroidism that later progressed to Graves' ophthalmopathy. The V gene is TRBV6-9 and the J gene is TRBJ2-3, and 7 junctional nucleotides match TRBD1. The DNA sequence is given as TGTGCCAGCAGTGAATATGGGACAGCTAGCACAGATACGCAGTATTTT. Its translation is CASSEYGTASTDTQYF.